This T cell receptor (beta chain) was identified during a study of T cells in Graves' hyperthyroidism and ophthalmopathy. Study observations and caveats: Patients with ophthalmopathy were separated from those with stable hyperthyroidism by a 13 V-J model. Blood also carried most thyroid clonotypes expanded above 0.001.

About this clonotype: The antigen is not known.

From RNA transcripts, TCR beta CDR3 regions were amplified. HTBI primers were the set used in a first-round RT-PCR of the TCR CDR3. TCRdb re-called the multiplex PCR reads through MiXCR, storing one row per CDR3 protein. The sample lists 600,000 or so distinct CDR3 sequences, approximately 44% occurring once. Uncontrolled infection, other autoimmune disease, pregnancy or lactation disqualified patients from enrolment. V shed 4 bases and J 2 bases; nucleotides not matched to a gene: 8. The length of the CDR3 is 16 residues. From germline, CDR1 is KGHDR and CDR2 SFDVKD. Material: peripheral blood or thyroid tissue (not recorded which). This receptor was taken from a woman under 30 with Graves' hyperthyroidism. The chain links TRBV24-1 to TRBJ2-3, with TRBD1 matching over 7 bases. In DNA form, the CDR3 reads TGTGCCACCAGTGACCGACAGGGCTTTTTCACAGATACGCAGTATTTT. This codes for CATSDRQGFFTDTQYF.